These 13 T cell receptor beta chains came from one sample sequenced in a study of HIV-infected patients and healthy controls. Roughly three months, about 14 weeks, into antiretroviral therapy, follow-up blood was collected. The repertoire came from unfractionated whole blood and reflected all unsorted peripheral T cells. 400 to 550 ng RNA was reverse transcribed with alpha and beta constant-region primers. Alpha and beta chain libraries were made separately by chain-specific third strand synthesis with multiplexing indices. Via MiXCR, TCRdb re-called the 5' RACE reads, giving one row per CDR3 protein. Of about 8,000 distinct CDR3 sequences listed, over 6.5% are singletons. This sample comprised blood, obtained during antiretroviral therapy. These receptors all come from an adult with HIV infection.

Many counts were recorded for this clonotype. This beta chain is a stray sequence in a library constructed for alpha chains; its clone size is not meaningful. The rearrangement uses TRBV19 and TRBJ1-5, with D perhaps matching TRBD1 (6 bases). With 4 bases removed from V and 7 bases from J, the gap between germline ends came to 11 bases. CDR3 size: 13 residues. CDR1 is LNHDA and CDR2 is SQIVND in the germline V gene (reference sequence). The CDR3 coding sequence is TGTGCCAGTAGTACAGGGGTTGGACAGCCCCAGCATTTT. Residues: CASSTGVGQPQHF.

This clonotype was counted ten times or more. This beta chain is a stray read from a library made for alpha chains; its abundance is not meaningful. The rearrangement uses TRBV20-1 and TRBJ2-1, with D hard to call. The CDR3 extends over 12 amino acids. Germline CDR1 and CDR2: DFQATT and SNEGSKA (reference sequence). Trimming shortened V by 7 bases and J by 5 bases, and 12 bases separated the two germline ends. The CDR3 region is CSVPAWDNEQFF. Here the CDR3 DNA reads TGCAGTGTCCCGGCGTGGGACAATGAGCAGTTCTTC.

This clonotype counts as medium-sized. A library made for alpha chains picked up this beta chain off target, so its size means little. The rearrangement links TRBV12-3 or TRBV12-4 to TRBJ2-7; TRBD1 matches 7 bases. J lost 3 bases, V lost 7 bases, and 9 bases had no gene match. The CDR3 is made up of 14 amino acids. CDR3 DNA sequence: TGTGCCAGCACCCCCTCCGACAGGGACTACGAGCAGTACTTC. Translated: CASTPSDRDYEQYF.

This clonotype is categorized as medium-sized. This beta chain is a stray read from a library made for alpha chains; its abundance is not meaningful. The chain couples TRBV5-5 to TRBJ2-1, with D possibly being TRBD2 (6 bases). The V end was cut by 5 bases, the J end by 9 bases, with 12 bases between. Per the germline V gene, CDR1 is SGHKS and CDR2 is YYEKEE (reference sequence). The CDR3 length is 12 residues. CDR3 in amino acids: CASSISGGEQFF. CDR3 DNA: TGTGCCAGCAGTATTAGCGGAGGTGAGCAGTTCTTC.

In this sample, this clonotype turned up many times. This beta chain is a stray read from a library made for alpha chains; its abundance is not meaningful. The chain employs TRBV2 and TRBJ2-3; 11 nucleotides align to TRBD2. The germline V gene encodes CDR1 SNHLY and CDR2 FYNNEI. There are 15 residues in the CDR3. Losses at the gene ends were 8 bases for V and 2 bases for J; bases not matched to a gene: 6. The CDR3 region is CASAPGLADTDTQYF. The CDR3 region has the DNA TGTGCCAGCGCCCCGGGACTAGCGGACACAGATACGCAGTATTTT. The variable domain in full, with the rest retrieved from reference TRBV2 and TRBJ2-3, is EPEVTQTPSHQVTQMGQEVILRCVPISNHLYFYWYRQILGQKVEFLVSFYNNEISEKSEIFDDQFSVERPDGSNFTLKIRSTKLEDSAMYFCASAPGLADTDTQYFGPGTRLTVL.

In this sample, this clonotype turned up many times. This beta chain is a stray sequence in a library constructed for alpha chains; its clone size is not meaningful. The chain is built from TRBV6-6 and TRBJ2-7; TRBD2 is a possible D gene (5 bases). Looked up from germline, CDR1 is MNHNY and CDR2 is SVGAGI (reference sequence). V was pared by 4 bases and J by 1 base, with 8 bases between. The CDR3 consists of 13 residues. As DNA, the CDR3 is TGTGCCAGCAGTTTCGGACTGTCCTACGAGCAGTACTTC. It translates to CASSFGLSYEQYF.

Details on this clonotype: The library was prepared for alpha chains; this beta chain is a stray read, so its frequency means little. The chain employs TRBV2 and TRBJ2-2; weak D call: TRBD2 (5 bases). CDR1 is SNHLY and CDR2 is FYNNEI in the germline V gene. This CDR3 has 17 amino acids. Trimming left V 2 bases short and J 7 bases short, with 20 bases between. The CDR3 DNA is TGTGCCAGCAGTGAACCCCACTGGACTGGCCTCCTCGGGGAGCTGTTTTTT. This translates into CASSEPHWTGLLGELFF. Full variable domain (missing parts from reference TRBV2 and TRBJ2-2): EPEVTQTPSHQVTQMGQEVILRCVPISNHLYFYWYRQILGQKVEFLVSFYNNEISEKSEIFDDQFSVERPDGSNFTLKIRSTKLEDSAMYFCASSEPHWTGLLGELFFGEGSRLTVL.

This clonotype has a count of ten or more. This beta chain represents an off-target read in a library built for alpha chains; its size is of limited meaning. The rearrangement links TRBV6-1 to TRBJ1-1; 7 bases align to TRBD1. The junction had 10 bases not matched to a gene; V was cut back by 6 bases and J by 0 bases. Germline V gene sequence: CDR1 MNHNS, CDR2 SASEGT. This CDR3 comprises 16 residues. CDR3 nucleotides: TGTGCCAGCAGACCCCCGACAGGGCGGGTGAACACTGAAGCTTTCTTT. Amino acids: CASRPPTGRVNTEAFF.

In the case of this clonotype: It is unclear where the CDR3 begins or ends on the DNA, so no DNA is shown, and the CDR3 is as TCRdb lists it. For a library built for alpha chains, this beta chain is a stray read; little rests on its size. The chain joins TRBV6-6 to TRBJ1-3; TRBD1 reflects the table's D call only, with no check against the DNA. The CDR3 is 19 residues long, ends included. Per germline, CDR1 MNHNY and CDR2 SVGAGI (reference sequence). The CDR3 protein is CASSSSGTPTLSPGNTIYF.

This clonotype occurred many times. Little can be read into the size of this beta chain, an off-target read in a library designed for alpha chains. The CDR3 reads CASSEEVFGVSDEQFF. The CDR3 nucleotides read TGTGCCAGCAGTGAGGAGGTGTTTGGGGTAAGCGATGAGCAGTTCTTC. The chain combines TRBV6-1 with TRBJ2-1, with a weak D call TRBD2 (5 bases). The CDR3 totals 16 residues. CDR1 and CDR2 from the germline V gene are MNHNS and SASEGT. V dropped 3 bases and J dropped 8 bases, with 20 bases sitting between them.

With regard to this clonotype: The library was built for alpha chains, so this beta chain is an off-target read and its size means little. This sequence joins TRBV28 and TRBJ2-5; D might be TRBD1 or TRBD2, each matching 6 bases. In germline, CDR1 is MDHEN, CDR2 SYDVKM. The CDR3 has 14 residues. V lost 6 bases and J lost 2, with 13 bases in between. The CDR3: CASRVGGLQETQYF. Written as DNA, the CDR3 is TGTGCCAGCAGAGTCGGGGGCCTACAAGAGACCCAGTACTTC.

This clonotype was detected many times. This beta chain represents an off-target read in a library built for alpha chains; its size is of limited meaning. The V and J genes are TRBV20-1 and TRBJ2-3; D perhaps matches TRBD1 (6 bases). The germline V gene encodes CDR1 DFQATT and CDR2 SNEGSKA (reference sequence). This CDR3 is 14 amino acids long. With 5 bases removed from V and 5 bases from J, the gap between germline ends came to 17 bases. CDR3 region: CSAGSQGWLDTQYF. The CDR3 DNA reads TGCAGTGCTGGGTCACAGGGATGGTTAGATACGCAGTATTTT.

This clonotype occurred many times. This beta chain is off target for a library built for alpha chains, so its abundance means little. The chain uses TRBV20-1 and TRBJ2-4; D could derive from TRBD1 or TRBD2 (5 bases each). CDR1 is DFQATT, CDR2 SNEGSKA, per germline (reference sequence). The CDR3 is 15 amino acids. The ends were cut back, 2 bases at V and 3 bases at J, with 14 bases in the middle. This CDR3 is CSARYSGTSKNIQYF. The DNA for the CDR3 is TGCAGTGCTAGATACTCCGGGACCAGCAAAAACATTCAGTACTTC.